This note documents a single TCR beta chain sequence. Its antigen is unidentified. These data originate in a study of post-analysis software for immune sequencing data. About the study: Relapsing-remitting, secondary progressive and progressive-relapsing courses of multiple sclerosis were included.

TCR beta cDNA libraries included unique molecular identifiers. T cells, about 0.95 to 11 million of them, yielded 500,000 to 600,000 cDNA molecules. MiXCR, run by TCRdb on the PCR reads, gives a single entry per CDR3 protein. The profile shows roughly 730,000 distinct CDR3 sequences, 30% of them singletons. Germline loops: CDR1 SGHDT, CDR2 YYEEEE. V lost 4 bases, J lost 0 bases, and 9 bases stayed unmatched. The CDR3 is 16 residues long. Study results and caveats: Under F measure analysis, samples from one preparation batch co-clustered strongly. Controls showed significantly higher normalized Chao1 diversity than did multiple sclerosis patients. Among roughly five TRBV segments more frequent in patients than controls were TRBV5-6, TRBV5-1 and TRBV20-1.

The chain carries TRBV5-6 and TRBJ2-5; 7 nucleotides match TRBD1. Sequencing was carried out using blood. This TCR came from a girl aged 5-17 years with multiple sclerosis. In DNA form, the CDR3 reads TGTGCCAGCAGCCTGAAGTTTGGACAGGACCAAGAGACCCAGTACTTC. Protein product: CASSLKFGQDQETQYF.